This TCR beta chain was sequenced for a study of identical twins. General study results and limits: In monozygotic twins, models underestimated the sharing of out-of-frame TCR alpha.

TCRdb re-derived calls from the 5' RACE reads in MiXCR, one entry per CDR3 protein. The table has under 900,000 distinct CDR3 sequences, 18% seen once. V lost 4 bases and J lost 7; bases outside the gene matches: 7. Germline V lookup: CDR1 KGHDR, CDR2 SFDVKD. The length of the CDR3 is 15 residues. Concerning this clonotype itself: The antigen is undetermined.

Separately, the same data were catalogued under a study of T cells expressing NK-cell markers. As that report states: The CD3+CD56-NKG2C+ fraction of several donors was likewise dominated by these clonotypes.

The clonotype comes from a woman younger than 30 in good health. Material: PBMCs. The chain recombines TRBV24-1 with TRBJ2-2; 8 bases are a match to TRBD1. This chain's CDR3 is CATSDPGQGDGELFF. The CDR3 DNA reads TGTGCCACCAGTGACCCCGGACAGGGTGACGGGGAGCTGTTTTTT.